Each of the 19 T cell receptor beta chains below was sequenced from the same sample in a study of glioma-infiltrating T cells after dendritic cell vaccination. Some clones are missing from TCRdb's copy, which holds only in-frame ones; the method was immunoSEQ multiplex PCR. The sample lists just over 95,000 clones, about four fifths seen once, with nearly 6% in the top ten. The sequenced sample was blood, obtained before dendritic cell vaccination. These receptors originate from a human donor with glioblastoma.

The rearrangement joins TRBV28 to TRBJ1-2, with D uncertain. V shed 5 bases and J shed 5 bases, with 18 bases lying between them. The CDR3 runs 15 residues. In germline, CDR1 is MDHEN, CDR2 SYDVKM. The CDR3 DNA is TGTGCCAGCAGTCTGGGTTTTGGGGAGACTTATGGCTACACCTTC. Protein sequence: CASSLGFGETYGYTF.

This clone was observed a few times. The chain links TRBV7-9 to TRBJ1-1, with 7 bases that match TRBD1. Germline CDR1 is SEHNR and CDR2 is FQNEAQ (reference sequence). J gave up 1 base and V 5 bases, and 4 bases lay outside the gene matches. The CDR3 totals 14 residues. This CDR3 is CASSRRDRNTEAFF. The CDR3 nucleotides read TGTGCCAGCAGCCGTCGGGACAGGAACACTGAAGCTTTCTTT.

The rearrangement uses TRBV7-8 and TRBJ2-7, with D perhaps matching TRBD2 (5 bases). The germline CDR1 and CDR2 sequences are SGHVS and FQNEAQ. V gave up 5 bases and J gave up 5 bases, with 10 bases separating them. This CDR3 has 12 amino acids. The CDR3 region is CASSQDYDEQYF. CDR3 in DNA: TGTGCCAGCAGCCAAGACTATGACGAGCAGTACTTC. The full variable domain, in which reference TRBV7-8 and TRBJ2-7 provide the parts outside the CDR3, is GAGVSQSPRYKVAKRGQDVALRCDPISGHVSLFWYQQALGQGPEFLTYFQNEAQLDKSGLPSDRFFAERPEGSVSTLKIQRTQQEDSAVYLCASSQDYDEQYFGPGTRLTVT.

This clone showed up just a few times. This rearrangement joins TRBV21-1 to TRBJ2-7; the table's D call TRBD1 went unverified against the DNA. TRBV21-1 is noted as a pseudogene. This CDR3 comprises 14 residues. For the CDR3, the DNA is TGTGCCAGCAGGCGTTGGACACAAGCCTACGAGCAGTACTTC. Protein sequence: CASRRWTQAYEQYF.

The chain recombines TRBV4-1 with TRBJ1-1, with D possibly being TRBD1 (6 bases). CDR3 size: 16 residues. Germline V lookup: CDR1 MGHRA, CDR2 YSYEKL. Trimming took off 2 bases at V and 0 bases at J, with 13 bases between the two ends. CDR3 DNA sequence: TGCGCCAGCAGCCAATTTTCAGGGGCCATGAACACTGAAGCTTTCTTT. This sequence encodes CASSQFSGAMNTEAFF.

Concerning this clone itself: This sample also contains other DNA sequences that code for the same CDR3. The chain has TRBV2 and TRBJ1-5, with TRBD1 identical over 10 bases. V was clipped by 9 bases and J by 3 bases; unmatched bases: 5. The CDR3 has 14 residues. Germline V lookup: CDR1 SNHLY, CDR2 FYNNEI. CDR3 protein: CASSGTGDNQPQHF. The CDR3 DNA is TGTGCCAGTAGCGGGACAGGGGACAATCAGCCCCAGCATTTT.

The DNA for the CDR3 is TGCGCCAGCAGCCTTTGGCGGACAGGGACGTACGAGCAGTACTTC. Translation: CASSLWRTGTYEQYF. The chain is built from TRBV4-1 and TRBJ2-7; 8 nucleotides line up with TRBD1. CDR1 is MGHRA and CDR2 is YSYEKL in the germline V gene. The V segment lost 4 bases and the J segment 4 bases; nucleotides outside the gene matches: 9. The CDR3 runs to 15 residues.

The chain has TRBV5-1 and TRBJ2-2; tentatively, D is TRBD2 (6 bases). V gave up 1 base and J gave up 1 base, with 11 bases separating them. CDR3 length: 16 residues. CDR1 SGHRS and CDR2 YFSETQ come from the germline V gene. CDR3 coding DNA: TGCGCCAGCAGCTTGAGGCGGGATTTGAACACCGGGGAGCTGTTTTTT. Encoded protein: CASSLRRDLNTGELFF.

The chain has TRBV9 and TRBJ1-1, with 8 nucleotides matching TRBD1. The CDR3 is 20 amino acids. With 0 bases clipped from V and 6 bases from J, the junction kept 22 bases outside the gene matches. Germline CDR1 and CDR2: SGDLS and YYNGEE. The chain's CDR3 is CASSVGISGTGGSGGSEAFF. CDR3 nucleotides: TGTGCCAGCAGCGTAGGTATTTCCGGGACAGGCGGTAGTGGAGGGTCTGAAGCTTTCTTT.

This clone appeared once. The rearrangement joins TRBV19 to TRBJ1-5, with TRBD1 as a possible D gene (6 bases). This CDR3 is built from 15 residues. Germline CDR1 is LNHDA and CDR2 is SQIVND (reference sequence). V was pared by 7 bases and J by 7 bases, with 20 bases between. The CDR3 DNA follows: TGTGCCAGTACCCGGGGGGCGGGGGTCAGGCAGCCCCAGCATTTT. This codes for CASTRGAGVRQPQHF.

In nucleotides, the CDR3 is TGTGCCAGCAGGTCGGGACAGTTATATAATTCACCCCTCCACTTT. This translates into CASRSGQLYNSPLHF. The V call is TRBV6-5, the J call TRBJ1-6, with 7 bases aligning to TRBD1. Germline V CDR1 and CDR2: MNHEY, SVGAGI. V shed 6 bases and J 4 bases; nucleotides not matched to a gene: 6. The CDR3 loop spans 15 amino acids.

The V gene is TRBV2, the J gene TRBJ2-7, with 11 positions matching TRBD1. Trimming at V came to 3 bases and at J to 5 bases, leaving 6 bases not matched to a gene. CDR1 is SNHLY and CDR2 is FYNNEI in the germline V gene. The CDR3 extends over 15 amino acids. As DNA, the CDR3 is TGTGCCAGCAGTGAGTTGGGACAGGGGGTCGACGAGCAGTACTTC. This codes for CASSELGQGVDEQYF.

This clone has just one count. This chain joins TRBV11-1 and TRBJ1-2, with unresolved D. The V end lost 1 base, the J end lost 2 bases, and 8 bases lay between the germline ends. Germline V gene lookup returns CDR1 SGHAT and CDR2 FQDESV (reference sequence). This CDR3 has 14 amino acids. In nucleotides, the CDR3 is TGTGCCAGCAGCTTAGGGCAGAACAACTATGGCTACACCTTC. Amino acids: CASSLGQNNYGYTF. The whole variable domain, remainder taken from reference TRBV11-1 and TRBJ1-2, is EAEVAQSPRYKITEKSQAVAFWCDPISGHATLYWYRQILGQGPELLVQFQDESVVDDSQLPKDRFSAERLKGVDSTLKIQPAELGDSAMYLCASSLGQNNYGYTFGSGTRLTVV.

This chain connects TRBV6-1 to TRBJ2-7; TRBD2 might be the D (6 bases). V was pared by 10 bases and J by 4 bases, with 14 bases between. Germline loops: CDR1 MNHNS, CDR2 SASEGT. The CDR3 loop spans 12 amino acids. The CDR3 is CATRENGYEQYF. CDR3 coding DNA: TGTGCCACTCGGGAGAACGGGTACGAGCAGTACTTC.

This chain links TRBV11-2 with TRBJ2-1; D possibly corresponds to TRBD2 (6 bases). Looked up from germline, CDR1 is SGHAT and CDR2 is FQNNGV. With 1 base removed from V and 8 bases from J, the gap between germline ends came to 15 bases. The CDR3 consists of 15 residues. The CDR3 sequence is CASSLGAGPDDEQFF. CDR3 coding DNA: TGTGCCAGCAGCTTAGGGGCGGGGCCAGACGATGAGCAGTTCTTC.

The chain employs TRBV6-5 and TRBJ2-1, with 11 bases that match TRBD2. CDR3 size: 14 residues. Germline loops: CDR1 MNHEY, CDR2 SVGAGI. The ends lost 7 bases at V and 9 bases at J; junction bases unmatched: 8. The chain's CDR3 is CASIRTSGRSEQFF. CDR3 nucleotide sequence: TGTGCCAGCATCCGGACTAGCGGGCGTAGTGAGCAGTTCTTC.

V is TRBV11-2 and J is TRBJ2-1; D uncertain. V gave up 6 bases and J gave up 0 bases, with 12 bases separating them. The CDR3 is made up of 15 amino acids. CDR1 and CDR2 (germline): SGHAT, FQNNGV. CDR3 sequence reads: CASRAGLGSYNEQFF. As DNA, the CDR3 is TGTGCCAGCAGAGCAGGTCTCGGCTCCTACAATGAGCAGTTCTTC.

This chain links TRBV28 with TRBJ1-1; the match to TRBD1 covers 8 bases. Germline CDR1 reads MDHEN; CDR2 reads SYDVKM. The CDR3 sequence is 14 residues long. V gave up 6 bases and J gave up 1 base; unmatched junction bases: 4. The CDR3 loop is CASRETGANTEAFF. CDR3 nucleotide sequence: TGTGCCAGCAGAGAGACAGGGGCGAACACTGAAGCTTTCTTT.

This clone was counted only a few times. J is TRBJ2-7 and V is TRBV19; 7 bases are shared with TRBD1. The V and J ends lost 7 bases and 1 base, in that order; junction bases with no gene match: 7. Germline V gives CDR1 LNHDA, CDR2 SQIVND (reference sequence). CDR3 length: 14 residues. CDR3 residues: CASKLRQGSYEQYF. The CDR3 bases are TGTGCCAGTAAACTACGACAGGGTTCCTACGAGCAGTACTTC. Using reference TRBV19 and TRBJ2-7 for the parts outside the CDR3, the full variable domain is DGGITQSPKYLFRKEGQNVTLSCEQNLNHDAMYWYRQDPGQGLRLIYYSQIVNDFQKGDIAEGYSVSREKKESFPLTVTSAQKNPTAFYLCASKLRQGSYEQYFGPGTRLTVT.